The 25 T cell receptor beta chains presented below share a single source sample, sequenced in a study of shared T cell receptors in the human thymus. Produced via immunoSEQ multiplex PCR; TCRdb's table is partial and in-frame only. The sample has about 380,000 clones, around 93% seen once. Sequencing was performed on thymocytes. The receptor source for this set is a human donor.

The rearrangement joins TRBV28 to TRBJ1-2; perhaps TRBD1 as D (6 bases). Germline values: CDR1 MDHEN, CDR2 SYDVKM. The V gene lost 5 bases and the J gene lost 7 bases, with 20 bases spanning the gap. The CDR3 spans 15 residues. The CDR3 reads CASSIMGGGSSGYTF. CDR3 DNA sequence: TGTGCCAGCAGTATTATGGGAGGGGGTTCTTCTGGCTACACCTTC.

The chain couples TRBV19 to TRBJ1-1; 7 bases are a match to TRBD1. The CDR3 length is 18 residues. Germline loops: CDR1 LNHDA, CDR2 SQIVND (reference sequence). V lost 0 bases, J lost 0 bases, and 10 bases stayed unmatched. The CDR3 spells CASSIDRGDSHVNTEAFF. As DNA, the CDR3 is TGTGCCAGTAGTATAGACAGGGGGGACAGCCATGTGAACACTGAAGCTTTCTTT. Drawing the rest from reference TRBV19 and TRBJ1-1, the complete variable domain is DGGITQSPKYLFRKEGQNVTLSCEQNLNHDAMYWYRQDPGQGLRLIYYSQIVNDFQKGDIAEGYSVSREKKESFPLTVTSAQKNPTAFYLCASSIDRGDSHVNTEAFFGQGTRLTVV.

The CDR3 protein is CASGLGAGGELFF. The CDR3, as DNA: TGTGCCAGCGGGTTAGGGGCGGGCGGGGAGCTGTTTTTT. The gene calls are TRBV27 and TRBJ2-2, with D perhaps assigned TRBD1 or TRBD2 (5 bases each). CDR1 is MNHEY and CDR2 is SMNVEV in the germline V gene (reference sequence). Deletions cut 8 bases from V and 7 bases from J, with 14 bases between. This CDR3 is built from 13 residues.

This chain connects TRBV28 to TRBJ1-2; D ambiguous. The CDR3 loop spans 8 amino acids. Germline CDR1 is MDHEN and CDR2 is SYDVKM. Here the CDR3 DNA reads TGTGAGAACTATGGCTACACCTTC. It encodes CENYGYTF.

The chain uses TRBV2 and TRBJ1-1; possible D gene TRBD1, 5 bases. The germline V gene has CDR1 SNHLY and CDR2 FYNNEI. The V end lost 3 bases, the J end lost 6 bases, and 14 bases lay between the germline ends. The CDR3 runs to 14 residues. The CDR3 region has the DNA TGTGCCAGCAGTGATCAGGGTAGGTTCGCTGAAGCTTTCTTT. This gives the protein CASSDQGRFAEAFF. The whole variable domain, filled in from reference TRBV2 and TRBJ1-1, reads EPEVTQTPSHQVTQMGQEVILRCVPISNHLYFYWYRQILGQKVEFLVSFYNNEISEKSEIFDDQFSVERPDGSNFTLKIRSTKLEDSAMYFCASSDQGRFAEAFFGQGTRLTVV.

CDR3 amino acids: CASSLGLATPYEQYF. As DNA, the CDR3 is TGTGCCAGCAGCCTGGGACTAGCGACGCCCTACGAGCAGTACTTC. V is TRBV7-9 and J is TRBJ2-7; 10 bases fit TRBD2. This CDR3 comprises 15 residues. CDR1 SEHNR and CDR2 FQNEAQ come from the germline V gene (reference sequence). Trimming took 5 bases from V and 2 from J; bases not matched to a gene: 6.

The chain couples TRBV29-1 to TRBJ1-1; D not certain. Germline values: CDR1 SQVTM, CDR2 ANQGSEA. The CDR3 contains 10 residues. The V end was cut by 3 bases, the J end by 8 bases, with 7 bases between. The CDR3 spells CSVEWQEAFF. Written as DNA, the CDR3 is TGCAGCGTTGAGTGGCAGGAAGCTTTCTTT.

The V gene is TRBV18, the J gene TRBJ2-1, with TRBD2 matching 8 bases. The CDR3 totals 16 residues. The germline V gene encodes CDR1 KGHSH and CDR2 LQKENI. Trimming removed 1 base from V and 5 bases from J; junction bases left unmatched: 7. The CDR3 coding sequence is TGTGCCAGCTCACCACGTGCGGGGGGCCACCACAATGAGCAGTTCTTC. Translated, it gives CASSPRAGGHHNEQFF.

The chain is built from TRBV4-1 and TRBJ2-1; 9 positions agree with TRBD2. V was clipped by 0 bases and J by 2 bases; unmatched bases: 5. CDR1 is MGHRA and CDR2 is YSYEKL in the germline V gene. The CDR3 covers 17 residues. Here the CDR3 reads CASSQDDSGRPYNEQFF. The CDR3 coding sequence is TGCGCCAGCAGCCAAGATGATAGCGGGAGACCCTACAATGAGCAGTTCTTC.

The J gene is TRBJ2-7, the V gene TRBV30, with 11 bases identical to TRBD1. Germline assignment: CDR1 GTSNPN and CDR2 SVGIG (reference sequence). With V trimmed by 5 bases and J by 5 bases, 14 bases remained unmatched. This CDR3 comprises 16 residues. The CDR3 loop is CAWDVDRGRHLNEQYF. The CDR3 nucleotides are TGTGCCTGGGATGTGGACAGGGGGCGACATCTAAACGAGCAGTACTTC.

This chain joins TRBV12-5 and TRBJ2-2, with D perhaps being TRBD1 or TRBD2 (5 bases each). The CDR3 length is 14 residues. V lost 1 base to trimming and J lost 7 bases, with 10 bases between them. Germline V gene lookup returns CDR1 LGHNT and CDR2 FRNRAP. The CDR3 protein is CASGLGRDDGELFF. The CDR3 DNA sequence: TGTGCTAGTGGTTTGGGCAGGGACGACGGGGAGCTGTTTTTT.

The chain employs TRBV27 and TRBJ2-5, with D hard to call. Trimming took off 1 base at V and 5 bases at J, with 8 bases between the two ends. This CDR3 has 13 residues. In germline, CDR1 is MNHEY, CDR2 SMNVEV (reference sequence). CDR3 coding DNA: TGTGCCAGCAGTTTATGGTCAACGGAGACCCAGTACTTC. Its translation: CASSLWSTETQYF.

The V call is TRBV15, the J call TRBJ2-1; D is unclear. V shed 9 bases and J shed 0 bases, with 9 bases lying between them. Germline V gives CDR1 LNHNV, CDR2 YYDKDF (reference sequence). This CDR3 is built from 13 residues. The CDR3 region has the DNA TGTGCCACAGGACGAAGCTCCTACAATGAGCAGTTCTTC. It encodes CATGRSSYNEQFF.

This chain connects TRBV6-4 to TRBJ2-6; perhaps D is TRBD1 or TRBD2 (5 bases each). This CDR3 spans 16 amino acids. The germline gives CDR1 MRHNA, CDR2 SNTAGT. V was cut by 6 bases and J by 2 bases, with 14 bases left in between. The CDR3 coding sequence is TGTGCCAGCAGCCGGGACGGGCCCCCTGGGGCCAACGTCCTGACTTTC. Its protein is CASSRDGPPGANVLTF.

This clone was seen only a few times. The rearrangement joins TRBV9 to TRBJ1-2; D might be TRBD1 (5 bases). Trimming left V 4 bases short and J 6 bases short, with 13 bases between. The CDR3 sequence is 13 residues long. The V gene's germline CDR1 is SGDLS and CDR2 YYNGEE. This CDR3 reads CASSPWGGDGYTF. CDR3 DNA: TGTGCCAGCAGCCCCTGGGGAGGGGATGGCTACACCTTC.

This rearrangement joins TRBV20-1 to TRBJ1-5; unclear D gene. Germline CDR1 reads DFQATT; CDR2 reads SNEGSKA (reference sequence). This CDR3 region has 11 residues. Trimming took 3 bases from V and 6 from J, leaving 6 bases between them. Written as DNA, the CDR3 is TGCAGTGCTAGCAGTGGTCAGCCCCAGCATTTT. Amino acids: CSASSGQPQHF.

This clone was counted a single time. This chain links TRBV2 with TRBJ2-7, with D possibly TRBD1 on 6 matching bases. Germline V CDR1 and CDR2: SNHLY, FYNNEI. The V end lost 6 bases, the J end lost 1 base, and 10 bases lay between the germline ends. This CDR3 is 13 amino acids long. The CDR3 is CASSDRSSYEQYF. The CDR3 nucleotides read TGTGCCAGCAGCGACAGGTCTTCCTACGAGCAGTACTTC.

The V and J genes are TRBV27 and TRBJ2-1; the D gene is possibly TRBD1 (5 bases). The CDR3 length is 13 residues. The V gene lost 4 bases and the J gene lost 4 bases, with 8 bases spanning the gap. The germline V gene encodes CDR1 MNHEY and CDR2 SMNVEV (reference sequence). In DNA form, the CDR3 reads TGTGCCAGCAGTTGGGGCGTATACAATGAGCAGTTCTTC. This gives the protein CASSWGVYNEQFF.

This chain connects TRBV27 to TRBJ2-1; 14 bases agree with TRBD2. The CDR3 is made up of 22 amino acids. CDR1 and CDR2 (germline): MNHEY, SMNVEV (reference sequence). J lost 2 bases, V lost 6 bases, and 21 bases had no gene match. The CDR3, as DNA: TGTGCCAGCAGACATGTTCGCCTCGGACTAGCGGGAGGTTTGGAAACCTACAATGAGCAGTTCTTC. It is translated as CASRHVRLGLAGGLETYNEQFF.

The rearrangement links TRBV27 to TRBJ2-2; D perhaps matches TRBD2 (5 bases). This CDR3 comprises 17 residues. V was pared by 0 bases and J by 5 bases, with 16 bases between. Germline-derived CDR1 and CDR2 are MNHEY and SMNVEV (reference sequence). CDR3 nucleotides: TGTGCCAGCAGTTTATCAAACGGGGTTCTCAGGACCGGGGAGCTGTTTTTT. It specifies CASSLSNGVLRTGELFF.

This chain joins TRBV4-2 and TRBJ1-5; the D is unclear. The V and J ends lost 0 bases and 0 bases respectively, with 21 bases between them. Looked up from germline, CDR1 is LGHNA and CDR2 is YNFKEQ. The CDR3 has 20 residues. CDR3 region: CASSQESWVEGGNSNQPQHF. The CDR3, as DNA: TGTGCCAGCAGCCAAGAGAGTTGGGTGGAGGGAGGGAATAGCAATCAGCCCCAGCATTTT.

The V and J genes are TRBV11-3 and TRBJ2-1, with D possibly being TRBD2 (6 bases). Per the germline V gene, CDR1 is SGHNT and CDR2 is YENEEA. With 1 base removed from V and 0 bases from J, the gap between germline ends came to 10 bases. This CDR3 is built from 16 residues. CDR3 in DNA: TGTGCCAGCAGCTTAGCGTTAGCGGCCTCCTACAATGAGCAGTTCTTC. It yields the protein CASSLALAASYNEQFF.

This clone was observed a handful of times. The chain links TRBV7-6 to TRBJ1-4; perhaps TRBD1 as D (5 bases). The CDR3 contains 13 residues. Germline-derived CDR1 and CDR2 are SGHVS and FNYEAQ. The germline V and J ends were trimmed by 6 bases and 7 bases, with 12 bases remaining between them. The CDR3 DNA reads as TGTGCCAGCAGTTCCACGGGGGGTGAAAAACTGTTTTTT. It codes for CASSSTGGEKLFF. The variable domain in full, with the rest retrieved from reference TRBV7-6 and TRBJ1-4, is GAGVSQSPRYKVTKRGQDVALRCDPISGHVSLYWYRQALGQGPEFLTYFNYEAQQDKSGLPNDRFSAERPEGSISTLTIQRTEQRDSAMYRCASSSTGGEKLFFGSGTQLSVL.

The CDR3 coding sequence is TGTGCCAGCAGCCCACCCCTTAGCGGGAGTAACTCCTACGAGCAGTACTTC. Translated: CASSPPLSGSNSYEQYF. This chain links TRBV7-8 with TRBJ2-7; 9 bases fit TRBD2. The germline V gene encodes CDR1 SGHVS and CDR2 FQNEAQ. CDR3 length: 17 amino acids. V gave up 5 bases and J gave up 0 bases; unmatched junction bases: 11.

This rearrangement joins TRBV6-6 to TRBJ1-6; D is possibly TRBD1 (6 bases). Trimming removed 6 bases at V and 8 bases at J, with 14 bases between. CDR3 length equals 14 residues. Germline V gene lookup returns CDR1 MNHNY and CDR2 SVGAGI (reference sequence). In nucleotides, the CDR3 is TGTGCCAGCAGACCGATCAGGGGAGATTCACCCCTCCACTTT. Amino acid sequence: CASRPIRGDSPLHF.